The 9 T cell receptor beta chains presented below share a single source sample, sequenced in a study of blood T cell repertoires in COVID-19. Assay used: immunoSEQ multiplex PCR; TCRdb lists only in-frame clones, some missing. The repertoire includes a few hundred thousand clones, around 87% of them detected once, and less than 3% sits in the top ten. The sample comprised peripheral blood. The receptors come from a woman in her forties or fifties with acute or convalescent COVID-19.

This sequence joins TRBV5-1 and TRBJ2-2; tentative D call: TRBD2 (6 bases). Per the germline V gene, CDR1 is SGHRS and CDR2 is YFSETQ. The CDR3 extends over 17 amino acids. Between the trimmed V and J ends, which lost 0 bases and 5 bases, there was a span of 17 bases. CDR3 DNA: TGCGCCAGCAGCTTGGACCTTTGGGGGGTGCAGACCGGGGAGCTGTTTTTT. Translated: CASSLDLWGVQTGELFF.

The chain couples TRBV11-2 to TRBJ2-1; 11 nucleotides match TRBD2. Germline CDR1 SGHAT, CDR2 FQNNGV. V shed 4 bases and J 9 bases; nucleotides not matched to a gene: 5. The CDR3 consists of 14 residues. Written as DNA, the CDR3 is TGTGCCAGCAGCTATCTAGCGGGAGGCGGTGAGCAGTTCTTC. Its protein is CASSYLAGGGEQFF.

This chain connects TRBV18 to TRBJ2-2; maybe TRBD2 (6 bases). The germline V gene has CDR1 KGHSH and CDR2 LQKENI. V lost 2 bases, J lost 1 base, and 11 bases lay in between. The CDR3 length is 16 residues. The chain's CDR3 is CASSPIAVMNTGELFF. The CDR3 DNA is TGTGCCAGCTCACCAATAGCGGTTATGAACACCGGGGAGCTGTTTTTT.

V and J are TRBV19 and TRBJ1-1; 10 nucleotides agree with TRBD1. CDR1 and CDR2 (germline): LNHDA, SQIVND (reference sequence). CDR3 length: 18 residues. With 5 bases clipped from V and 0 bases from J, the junction kept 12 bases outside the gene matches. The DNA for the CDR3 is TGTGCCAGTAGTCTTAGGACAGGGGGTCGAACGCTGAACACTGAAGCTTTCTTT. The encoded protein is CASSLRTGGRTLNTEAFF.

The chain employs TRBV3-1 (or the pseudogene TRBV3-2) and TRBJ2-2; D is perhaps TRBD2 (5 bases). Trimming stripped 3 bases from V and 6 bases from J, with 8 bases between. This CDR3 is built from 13 residues. Germline loops: CDR1 LGHDT, CDR2 YNNKEL (reference sequence). The CDR3 nucleotides are TGTGCCAGCAGCCAGGCCGGGGCCGGGGAGCTGTTTTTT. Translated: CASSQAGAGELFF.

The chain carries TRBV6-5 and TRBJ2-7; the match to TRBD1 covers 7 bases. CDR3 size: 13 residues. CDR1 MNHEY and CDR2 SVGAGI come from the germline V gene. Trimming at V came to 6 bases and at J to 5 bases, leaving 7 bases not matched to a gene. The CDR3 DNA sequence: TGTGCCAGCAGGCAGACAGGGTTCCACGAGCAGTACTTC. Translated, it gives CASRQTGFHEQYF.

V usage is TRBV28 and J usage is TRBJ1-6, with D possibly TRBD1 on 5 matching bases. Germline CDR1 reads MDHEN; CDR2 reads SYDVKM. Trimming shortened V by 1 base and J by 1 base, and 14 bases separated the two germline ends. This CDR3 spans 18 amino acids. Here the CDR3 reads CASSLSAGLGSYNSPLHF. The CDR3 DNA sequence: TGTGCCAGCAGTTTATCGGCAGGGCTTGGGTCCTATAATTCACCCCTCCACTTT.

The chain recombines TRBV3-1 (or the pseudogene TRBV3-2) with TRBJ2-7, with D hard to call. Trimming pared 4 bases from V and 0 bases from J, leaving 16 bases between. CDR1 and CDR2 from the germline V gene are LGHDT and YNNKEL (reference sequence). The CDR3 spans 16 residues. The CDR3 spells CASSPKPKERSYEQYF. CDR3 bases: TGTGCCAGCAGCCCAAAACCGAAAGAGCGCTCCTACGAGCAGTACTTC.

This clone was seen once. The chain links TRBV28 to TRBJ2-2; 8 bases are a match to TRBD1. The germline gives CDR1 MDHEN, CDR2 SYDVKM. V lost 4 bases, J lost 6 bases, and 4 bases stayed unmatched. The CDR3 contains 14 residues. CDR3 in DNA: TGTGCCAGCAGTTACCCAGGGGGCGCCGGGGAGCTGTTTTTT. Its translation is CASSYPGGAGELFF.